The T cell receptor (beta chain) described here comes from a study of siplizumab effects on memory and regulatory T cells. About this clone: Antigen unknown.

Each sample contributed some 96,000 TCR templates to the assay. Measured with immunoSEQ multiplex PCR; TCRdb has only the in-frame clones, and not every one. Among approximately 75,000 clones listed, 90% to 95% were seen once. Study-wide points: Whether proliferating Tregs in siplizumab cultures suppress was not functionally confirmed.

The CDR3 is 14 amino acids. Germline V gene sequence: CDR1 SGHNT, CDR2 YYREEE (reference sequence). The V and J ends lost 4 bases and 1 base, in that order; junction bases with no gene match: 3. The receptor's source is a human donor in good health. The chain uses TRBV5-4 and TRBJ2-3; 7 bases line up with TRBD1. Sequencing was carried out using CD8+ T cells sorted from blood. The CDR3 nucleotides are TGTGCCAGCAGCCCCGGGACAGGCACAGATACGCAGTATTTT. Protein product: CASSPGTGTDTQYF.